Sequencing of this TCR beta chain was carried out in a study of blood T cell repertoires in COVID-19. In the source study's methods: Estimation of nucleated cell counts was performed using reference gene primer amplification. The data were produced by immunoSEQ multiplex PCR, yet TCRdb's version contains in-frame clones alone and is incomplete. V, J and clone size derive from that table, while D and trimming were established from the DNA sequence. The sample has 100,000 to 150,000 clones, around 90% seen once. Germline assignment: CDR1 SGHRS and CDR2 YFSETQ. The CDR3 loop spans 14 amino acids. V lost 4 bases and J 5 bases, leaving 12 bases between the germline ends.

Sequencing was carried out using peripheral blood. The rearrangement links TRBV5-1 to TRBJ2-2; TRBD1 is a possible D gene (5 bases). The receptor was isolated from a man in his fifties with COVID-19, enrolled during active disease. The CDR3 DNA sequence: TGCGCCAGCAGCCTACAGGCCGGGACCGGGGAGCTGTTTTTT. This sequence encodes CASSLQAGTGELFF.